The clone carrying this TCR beta chain was seen ten or more times. Its antigen is not known. This specimen belongs to a study of T cells after yellow fever vaccination. The wider study: The SMART-Seq v4 Ultra Low Input method served to prepare the low-cell-number fractions. Findings and caveats of the study: The presence of abundant clonotypes contaminating from the bulk population was possible in FACS-sorted repertoires. Faster peaking, at day 5 versus 15, marked a secondary response that was weaker.

Generation of TCR cDNA used 5'RACE template switching (which added a universal primer site and UMIs). TCRdb re-called the 5' RACE reads with MiXCR, one entry per CDR3 protein. The sample holds some 120,000 distinct CDR3 sequences, approximately 7% seen once. This CDR3 has 15 amino acids. The V end lost 8 bases, the J end lost 7 bases, and 23 bases lay between the germline ends. This TCR was sampled from a man aged 18 to 35 who received the YFV17D yellow fever vaccine. Sequenced here: CD4+ T cells sorted from PBMCs, sampled roughly 10 days after the first yellow fever vaccination. This chain connects TRBV12-3 or TRBV12-4 to TRBJ1-2, with a possible D match to TRBD1 (5 bases). CDR3 in amino acids: CASPNTGPERGGYTF. The CDR3 nucleotides are TGTGCCAGCCCCAATACGGGGCCCGAAAGAGGTGGCTACACCTTC.